This T cell receptor beta chain originates from a study of low-dose radiotherapy and immunotherapy resistance in tumors. The CDR3 contains 19 residues. With 2 bases clipped from V and 3 bases from J, the junction kept 16 bases outside the gene matches. Germline CDR1 SGHVS, CDR2 FQNEAQ. Time point here: after trial treatment. Regarding treatment: LDRT plus nivolumab, ipilimumab, low-dose cyclophosphamide and aspirin (RACIN trial). In its sample, this clonotype was seen many times. cDNA synthesis used a TRAV/TRBV-specific primer set for both chains. TCR amplification ran 15 to 25 PCR cycles using constant-region and V-primer adapter primers. TCRdb passed the reads through MiXCR, listing each CDR3 protein once. The table shows approximately 84,000 distinct CDR3 sequences, with roughly 17% occurring only once.

The material was PBMCs, obtained after low-dose radiotherapy plus immunotherapy. The rearrangement uses TRBV7-8 and TRBJ2-3, with TRBD2 matching 8 bases. This TCR came from a male donor with prostate cancer. In DNA, the CDR3 is TGTGCCAGCAGCTTACTTAGTGCGGGAGGAGGAGGTTGGACAGATACGCAGTATTTT. This translates into CASSLLSAGGGGWTDTQYF. Looking up the rest from reference TRBV7-8 and TRBJ2-3 gives the full variable domain: GAGVSQSPRYKVAKRGQDVALRCDPISGHVSLFWYQQALGQGPEFLTYFQNEAQLDKSGLPSDRFFAERPEGSVSTLKIQRTQQEDSAVYLCASSLLSAGGGGWTDTQYFGPGTRLTVL.